A single sample is the source of the 15 T cell receptor beta chains below, sequenced in a study of T cell responses to AZD1222 COVID-19 vaccine. Produced via immunoSEQ multiplex PCR; TCRdb's table is partial and in-frame only. Here the sample spans about 150,000 clones, 90% being singletons. Sequencing was performed on peripheral blood, taken on day 0 of AZD1222 vaccination. Every receptor here comes from an adult in good health.

CDR3 coding DNA: TGTGCCAGCAGTTACCCCCCTGGTGAATATAGCAATCAGCCCCAGCATTTT. Its protein product is CASSYPPGEYSNQPQHF. The chain carries TRBV6-2 or TRBV6-3 and TRBJ1-5, with D hard to call. V lost 2 bases and J lost 0, with 14 bases in between. This CDR3 contains 17 residues. Per germline, CDR1 MNHEY and CDR2 SVGEGT.

The genes are TRBV3-1 (or the pseudogene TRBV3-2) and TRBJ2-5, with 10 bases identical to TRBD2. This CDR3 is built from 16 residues. V lost 6 bases to trimming and J lost 5 bases; unmatched junction nucleotides: 12. CDR1 and CDR2 (germline): LGHDT, YNNKEL (reference sequence). The CDR3 nucleotides are TGTGCCAGCAGAACCTCTAGCGGGGGCCCGGGGGAGACCCAGTACTTC. Its protein is CASRTSSGGPGETQYF.

This clone appeared once. The rearrangement uses TRBV7-8 and TRBJ2-7, with 10 bases that match TRBD1. J was trimmed by 2 bases and V by 5 bases; bases with no gene match: 3. The CDR3 is 14 residues long. Germline assignment: CDR1 SGHVS and CDR2 FQNEAQ. The CDR3 protein is CASSPGTGAYEQYF. CDR3 DNA: TGTGCCAGCAGCCCTGGGACAGGGGCCTACGAGCAGTACTTC.

The chain combines TRBV11-2 with TRBJ2-7; D is unresolved. Germline CDR1 is SGHAT and CDR2 is FQNNGV. CDR3 length: 15 residues. V was trimmed by 4 bases and J by 2 bases, leaving 15 bases between them. The CDR3 here is CASSSPWTETYEQYF. CDR3 sequence (DNA): TGTGCCAGCAGCTCCCCCTGGACGGAGACCTACGAGCAGTACTTC.

The J gene is TRBJ2-1, the V gene TRBV7-9, with D uncertain. V was trimmed by 4 bases and J by 10 bases, leaving 11 bases between them. Germline-derived CDR1 and CDR2 are SEHNR and FQNEAQ (reference sequence). This CDR3 spans 12 amino acids. CDR3 sequence reads: CASSSTVGEQFF. In DNA form, the CDR3 reads TGTGCCAGCAGCTCCACAGTAGGCGAGCAGTTCTTC.

The chain carries TRBV9 and TRBJ2-3; TRBD2 matches 9 bases. The CDR3 has 15 amino acids. The germline gives CDR1 SGDLS, CDR2 YYNGEE. V was clipped by 0 bases and J by 7 bases; unmatched bases: 6. This CDR3 reads CASSVVASGDNTQYF. CDR3 DNA sequence: TGTGCCAGCAGCGTAGTGGCTAGCGGGGATAATACGCAGTATTTT.

V is TRBV19 and J is TRBJ2-3; D tentatively reads TRBD1 or TRBD2 (7 bases each). The germline V gene has CDR1 LNHDA and CDR2 SQIVND (reference sequence). V was cut by 5 bases and J by 3 bases, with 15 bases left in between. This CDR3 has 15 residues. CDR3 sequence: CASSARGGPTDTQYF. In nucleotides, the CDR3 is TGTGCCAGTAGTGCCAGGGGGGGTCCGACAGATACGCAGTATTTT.

This rearrangement joins TRBV19 to TRBJ1-6, with D unclear. Trimming removed 1 base at V and 8 bases at J, with 15 bases between. The CDR3 loop spans 16 amino acids. Germline V CDR1 and CDR2: LNHDA, SQIVND (reference sequence). CDR3 region: CASSIGGNMRDSPLHF. In nucleotides, the CDR3 is TGTGCCAGTAGTATAGGCGGCAATATGAGGGATTCACCCCTCCACTTT.

V and J are TRBV3-1 (or the pseudogene TRBV3-2) and TRBJ2-3, with 9 bases lining up with TRBD2. Germline V CDR1 and CDR2: LGHDT, YNNKEL (reference sequence). V dropped 1 base and J dropped 5; count of bases not matched to a gene: 13. The CDR3 spans 18 residues. CDR3 residues: CASSQGQRGVSSGDTQYF. The CDR3 bases are TGTGCCAGCAGCCAAGGCCAGCGGGGGGTCTCTTCGGGAGATACGCAGTATTTT.

The chain carries TRBV5-1 and TRBJ1-3; D possibly corresponds to TRBD1 (6 bases). The germline gives CDR1 SGHRS, CDR2 YFSETQ. The CDR3 covers 14 residues. V dropped 2 bases and J dropped 2 bases, with 8 bases sitting between them. The CDR3 DNA sequence: TGCGCCAGCAGCTTAGGGGGGACTGGAAACACCATATATTTT. Its protein is CASSLGGTGNTIYF.

The rearrangement uses TRBV18 and TRBJ2-2; perhaps TRBD1 as D (6 bases). CDR3 size: 17 residues. Trimming stripped 6 bases from V and 2 bases from J, with 19 bases between. Per the germline V gene, CDR1 is KGHSH and CDR2 is LQKENI. CDR3 sequence reads: CASSPRQAGPNTGELFF. In DNA, the CDR3 is TGTGCCAGCTCTCCTCGACAGGCCGGCCCCAACACCGGGGAGCTGTTTTTT.

This sequence joins TRBV7-2 and TRBJ1-1; no reliable D call. The V gene's germline CDR1 is SGHTA and CDR2 FQGNSA. The CDR3 sequence is 13 residues long. Trimming stripped 5 bases from V and 2 bases from J, with 9 bases between. The CDR3 reads CASSPNRNTEAFF. The CDR3 nucleotides read TGTGCCAGCAGCCCCAACAGAAACACTGAAGCTTTCTTT.

J is TRBJ2-2 and V is TRBV9; D may be TRBD1 or TRBD2 (5 bases each). Trimming left V 4 bases short and J 7 bases short, with 17 bases between. The CDR3 loop spans 15 amino acids. Per the germline V gene, CDR1 is SGDLS and CDR2 is YYNGEE. The CDR3 DNA reads as TGTGCCAGCAGCACGAGGACGGGGCGGGTCGGGGAGCTGTTTTTT. It encodes CASSTRTGRVGELFF. The full variable domain, rest sourced from reference TRBV9 and TRBJ2-2, is DSGVTQTPKHLITATGQRVTLRCSPRSGDLSVYWYQQSLDQGLQFLIQYYNGEERAKGNILERFSAQQFPDLHSELNLSSLELGDSALYFCASSTRTGRVGELFFGEGSRLTVL.

The chain combines TRBV14 with TRBJ2-2; 10 bases map to TRBD2. J was trimmed by 0 bases and V by 0 bases; bases with no gene match: 4. Germline V gene lookup returns CDR1 SGHDN and CDR2 FVKESK. This CDR3 contains 18 residues. This chain's CDR3 is CASSQDGLAGANTGELFF. As DNA, the CDR3 is TGTGCCAGCAGCCAAGACGGGCTAGCGGGGGCGAACACCGGGGAGCTGTTTTTT.

V is TRBV3-1 (or the pseudogene TRBV3-2) and J is TRBJ2-3; 12 nucleotides align to TRBD2. J lost 4 bases, V lost 1 base, and 6 bases had no gene match. Germline V gene sequence: CDR1 LGHDT, CDR2 YNNKEL (reference sequence). CDR3 size: 17 residues. The DNA for the CDR3 is TGTGCCAGCAGCCAAGTGCAGACTAGCGGGGGTGCAGATACGCAGTATTTT. Its protein product is CASSQVQTSGGADTQYF.